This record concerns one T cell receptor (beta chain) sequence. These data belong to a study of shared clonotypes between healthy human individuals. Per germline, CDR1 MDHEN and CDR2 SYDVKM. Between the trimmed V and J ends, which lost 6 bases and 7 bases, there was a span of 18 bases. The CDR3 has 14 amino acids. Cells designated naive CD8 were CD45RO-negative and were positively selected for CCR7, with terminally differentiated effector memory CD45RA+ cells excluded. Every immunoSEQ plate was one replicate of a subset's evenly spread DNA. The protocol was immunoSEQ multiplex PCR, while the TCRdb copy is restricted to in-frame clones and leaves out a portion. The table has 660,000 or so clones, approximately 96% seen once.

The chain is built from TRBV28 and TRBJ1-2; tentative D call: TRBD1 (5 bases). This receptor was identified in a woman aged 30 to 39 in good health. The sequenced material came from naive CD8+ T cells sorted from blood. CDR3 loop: CASRQMGEGFGYTF. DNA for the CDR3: TGTGCCAGCAGGCAGATGGGGGAAGGTTTTGGCTACACCTTC.